These 8 T cell receptor beta chains came from one sample sequenced in a study of OX40 agonist ivuxolimab in advanced cancers. TCRdb's table, derived via immunoSEQ multiplex PCR, lists solely in-frame clones and lacks some. The sample contains approximately 60,000 clones, around 84% of which appear only once. The sequencing here drew on CD4+ or CD8+ T cells sorted from blood, taken in a trial of the OX40 agonist ivuxolimab. Receptor source: an adult with an advanced solid tumor such as melanoma, head and neck, liver or kidney cancer.

This chain connects TRBV2 to TRBJ2-1; D might be TRBD2 (6 bases). CDR3 length: 11 residues. Per germline, CDR1 SNHLY and CDR2 FYNNEI. V lost 4 bases to trimming and J lost 14 bases, with 12 bases between them. For the CDR3, the DNA is TGTGCCAGCAGTGCGGGGACTTGGGAGTTCTTC. Its protein is CASSAGTWEFF.

The genes are TRBV30 and TRBJ1-2; the D is unclear. Looked up from germline, CDR1 is GTSNPN and CDR2 is SVGIG (reference sequence). Trimming pared 2 bases from V and 4 bases from J, leaving 5 bases between. The CDR3 is made up of 11 amino acids. CDR3 DNA: TGTGCCTGGAGTAGATCCTATGGCTACACCTTC. Translating it yields CAWSRSYGYTF.

The chain uses TRBV9 and TRBJ1-1; D gene uncertain. V shed 3 bases and J shed 0 bases, with 9 bases lying between them. CDR1 is SGDLS, CDR2 YYNGEE, per germline. The CDR3 loop spans 14 amino acids. The CDR3 loop reads CASSEGILNTEAFF. The CDR3 DNA sequence: TGTGCCAGCAGCGAGGGCATTTTGAACACTGAAGCTTTCTTT.

This chain connects TRBV30 to TRBJ1-5; D unclear. The germline gives CDR1 GTSNPN, CDR2 SVGIG (reference sequence). Deletions cut 1 base from V and 2 bases from J, with 9 bases between. This CDR3 contains 14 residues. The CDR3 DNA reads TGTGCCTGGAGTGGTGGGTCCGGCAATCAGCCCCAGCATTTT. Translated, it gives CAWSGGSGNQPQHF.

The J gene is TRBJ1-2, the V gene TRBV25-1; 7 nucleotides match TRBD1. The junction had 9 bases not matched to a gene; V was cut back by 3 bases and J by 8 bases. The germline CDR1 and CDR2 sequences are MGHDK and SYGVNS. CDR3 length: 14 residues. CDR3 amino acids: CASSDPTGLWGYTF. The CDR3 coding sequence is TGTGCCAGCAGTGACCCGACAGGGCTCTGGGGCTACACCTTC.

This chain connects TRBV14 to TRBJ1-2; tentatively, D is TRBD1 (6 bases). Trimming pared 4 bases from V and 5 bases from J, leaving 11 bases between. Per the germline V gene, CDR1 is SGHDN and CDR2 is FVKESK. This CDR3 region has 13 residues. The CDR3: CASSRDTGYGYTF. The CDR3, as DNA: TGTGCCAGCAGCCGAGACACAGGGTATGGCTACACCTTC.

This clone was detected a few times. The CDR3 reads CASSVAYQPQHF. The CDR3 coding sequence is TGTGCCAGCAGTGTTGCATATCAGCCCCAGCATTTT. The chain combines TRBV6-1 with TRBJ1-5; no reliable D call. With 4 bases removed from V and 5 bases from J, the gap between germline ends came to 6 bases. Looked up from germline, CDR1 is MNHNS and CDR2 is SASEGT. This CDR3 region has 12 residues.

This chain uses TRBV7-9 with TRBJ1-1; D not resolved. Germline CDR1 is SEHNR and CDR2 is FQNEAQ (reference sequence). The CDR3 runs 15 residues. Trimming cost V 5 bases and J 1 base, with 14 bases left between them. This chain's CDR3 is CASSTPGRRNTEAFF. The CDR3 DNA reads as TGTGCCAGCAGCACACCGGGGAGGCGGAACACTGAAGCTTTCTTT.